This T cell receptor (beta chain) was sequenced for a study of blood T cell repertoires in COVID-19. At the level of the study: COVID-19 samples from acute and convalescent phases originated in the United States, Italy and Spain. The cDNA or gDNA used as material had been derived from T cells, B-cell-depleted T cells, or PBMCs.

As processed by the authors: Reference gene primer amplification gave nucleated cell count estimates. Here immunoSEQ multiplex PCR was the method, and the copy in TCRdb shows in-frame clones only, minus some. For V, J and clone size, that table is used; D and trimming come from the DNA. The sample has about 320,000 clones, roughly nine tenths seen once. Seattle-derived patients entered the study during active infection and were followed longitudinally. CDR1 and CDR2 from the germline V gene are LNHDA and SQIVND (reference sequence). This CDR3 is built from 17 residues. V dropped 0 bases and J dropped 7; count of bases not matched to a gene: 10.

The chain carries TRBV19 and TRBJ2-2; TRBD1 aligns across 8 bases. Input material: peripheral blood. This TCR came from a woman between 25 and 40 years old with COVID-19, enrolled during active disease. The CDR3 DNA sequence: TGTGCCAGTAGTATAGACCTTGTACAGGGGGTGAACGGGGAGCTGTTTTTT. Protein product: CASSIDLVQGVNGELFF. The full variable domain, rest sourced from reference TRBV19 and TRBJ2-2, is DGGITQSPKYLFRKEGQNVTLSCEQNLNHDAMYWYRQDPGQGLRLIYYSQIVNDFQKGDIAEGYSVSREKKESFPLTVTSAQKNPTAFYLCASSIDLVQGVNGELFFGEGSRLTVL.